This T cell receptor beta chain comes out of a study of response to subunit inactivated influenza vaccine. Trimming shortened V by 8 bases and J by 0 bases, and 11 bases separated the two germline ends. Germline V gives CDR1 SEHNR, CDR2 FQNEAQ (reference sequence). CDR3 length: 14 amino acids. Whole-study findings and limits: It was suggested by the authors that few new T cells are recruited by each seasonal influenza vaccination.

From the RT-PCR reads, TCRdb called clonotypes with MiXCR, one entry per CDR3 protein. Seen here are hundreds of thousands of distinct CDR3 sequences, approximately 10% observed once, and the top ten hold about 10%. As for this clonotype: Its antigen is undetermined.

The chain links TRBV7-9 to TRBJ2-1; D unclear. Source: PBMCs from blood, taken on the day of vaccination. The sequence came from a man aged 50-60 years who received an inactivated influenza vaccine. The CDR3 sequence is CASDGTSSYNEQFF. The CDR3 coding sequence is TGTGCCAGCGATGGCACAAGCTCCTACAATGAGCAGTTCTTC.